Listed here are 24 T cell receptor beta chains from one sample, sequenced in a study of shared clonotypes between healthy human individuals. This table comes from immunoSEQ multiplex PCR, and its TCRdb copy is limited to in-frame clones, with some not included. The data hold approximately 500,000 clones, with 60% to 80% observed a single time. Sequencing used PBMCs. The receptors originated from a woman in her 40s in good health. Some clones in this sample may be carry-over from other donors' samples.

The CDR3 region is CASSPSPDYNEQFF. The CDR3, as DNA: TGTGCCAGCTCACCATCCCCGGACTACAATGAGCAGTTCTTC. The rearrangement joins TRBV18 to TRBJ2-1; D ambiguous. With 2 bases removed from V and 3 bases from J, the gap between germline ends came to 8 bases. The CDR3 has 14 residues. The germline V gene encodes CDR1 KGHSH and CDR2 LQKENI. Filled out from reference TRBV18 and TRBJ2-1, the complete variable domain reads NAGVMQNPRHLVRRRGQEARLRCSPMKGHSHVYWYRQLPEEGLKFMVYLQKENIIDESGMPKERFSAEFPKEGPSILRIQQVVRGDSAAYFCASSPSPDYNEQFFGPGTRLTVL.

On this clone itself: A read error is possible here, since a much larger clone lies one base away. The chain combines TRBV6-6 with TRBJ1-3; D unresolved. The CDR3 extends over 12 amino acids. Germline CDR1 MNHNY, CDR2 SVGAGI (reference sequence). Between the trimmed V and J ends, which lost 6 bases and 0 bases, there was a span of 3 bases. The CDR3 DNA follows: TGTGCCAGCAGCCGCTCTGGAAACACCATATATTTT. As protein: CASSRSGNTIYF.

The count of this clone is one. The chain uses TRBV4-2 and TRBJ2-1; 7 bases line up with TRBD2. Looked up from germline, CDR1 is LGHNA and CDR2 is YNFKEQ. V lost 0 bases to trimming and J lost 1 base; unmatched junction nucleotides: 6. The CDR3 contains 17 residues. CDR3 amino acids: CASSQDHAGESYNEQFF. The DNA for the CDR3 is TGTGCCAGCAGCCAAGATCATGCGGGAGAATCCTACAATGAGCAGTTCTTC.

The DNA for the CDR3 is TGTGCCAGCAGCGTAGCAGGCACTTTAGGAAACACCATATATTTT. Protein: CASSVAGTLGNTIYF. This rearrangement joins TRBV9 to TRBJ1-3; D remains unclear. CDR1 is SGDLS and CDR2 is YYNGEE in the germline V gene. V was cut by 0 bases and J by 4 bases, with 11 bases left in between. The CDR3 totals 15 residues.

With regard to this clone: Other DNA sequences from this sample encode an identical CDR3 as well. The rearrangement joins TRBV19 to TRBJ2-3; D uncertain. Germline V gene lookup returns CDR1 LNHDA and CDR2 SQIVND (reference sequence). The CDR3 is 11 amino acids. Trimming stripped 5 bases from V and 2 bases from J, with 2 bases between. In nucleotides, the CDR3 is TGTGCCAGTAGTCTCACAGATACGCAGTATTTT. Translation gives CASSLTDTQYF.

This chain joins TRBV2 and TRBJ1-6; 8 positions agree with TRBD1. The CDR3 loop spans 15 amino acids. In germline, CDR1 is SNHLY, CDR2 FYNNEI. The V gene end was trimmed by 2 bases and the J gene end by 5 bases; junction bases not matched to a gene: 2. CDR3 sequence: CASSEWTGNNSPLHF. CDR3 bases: TGTGCCAGCAGTGAATGGACAGGGAATAATTCACCCCTCCACTTT. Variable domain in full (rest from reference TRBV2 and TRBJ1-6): EPEVTQTPSHQVTQMGQEVILRCVPISNHLYFYWYRQILGQKVEFLVSFYNNEISEKSEIFDDQFSVERPDGSNFTLKIRSTKLEDSAMYFCASSEWTGNNSPLHFGNGTRLTVT.

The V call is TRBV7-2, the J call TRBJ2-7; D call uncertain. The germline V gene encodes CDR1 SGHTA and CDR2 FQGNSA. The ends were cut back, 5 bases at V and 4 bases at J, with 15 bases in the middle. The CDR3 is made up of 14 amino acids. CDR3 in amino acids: CASSPSRVSYEQYF. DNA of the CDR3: TGTGCCAGCAGCCCCAGCCGGGTCTCATACGAGCAGTACTTC. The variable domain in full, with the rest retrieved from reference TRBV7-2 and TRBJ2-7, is GAGVSQSPSNKVTEKGKDVELRCDPISGHTALYWYRQSLGQGLEFLIYFQGNSAPDKSGLPSDRFSAERTGGSVSTLTIQRTQQEDSAVYLCASSPSRVSYEQYFGPGTRLTVT.

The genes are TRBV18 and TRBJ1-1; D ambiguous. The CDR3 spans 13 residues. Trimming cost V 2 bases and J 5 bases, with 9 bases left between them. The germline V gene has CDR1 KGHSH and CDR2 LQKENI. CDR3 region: CASSPWGGTEAFF. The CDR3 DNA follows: TGTGCCAGCTCACCATGGGGTGGGACTGAAGCTTTCTTT.

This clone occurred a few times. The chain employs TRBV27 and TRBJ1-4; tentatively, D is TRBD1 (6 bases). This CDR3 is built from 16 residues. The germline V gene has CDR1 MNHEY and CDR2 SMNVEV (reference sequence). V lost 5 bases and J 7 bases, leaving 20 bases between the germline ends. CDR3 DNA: TGTGCCAGCAGTCTACACGAGGGGGGCGCAGGTGAAAAACTGTTTTTT. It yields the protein CASSLHEGGAGEKLFF.

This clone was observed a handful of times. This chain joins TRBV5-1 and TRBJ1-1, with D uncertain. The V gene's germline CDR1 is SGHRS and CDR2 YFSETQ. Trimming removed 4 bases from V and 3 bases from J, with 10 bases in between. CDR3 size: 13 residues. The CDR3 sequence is CASSVEGHTEAFF. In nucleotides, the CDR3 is TGCGCCAGCAGCGTCGAAGGACACACTGAAGCTTTCTTT. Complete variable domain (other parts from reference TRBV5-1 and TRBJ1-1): KAGVTQTPRYLIKTRGQQVTLSCSPISGHRSVSWYQQTPGQGLQFLFEYFSETQRNKGNFPGRFSGRQFSNSRSEMNVSTLELGDSALYLCASSVEGHTEAFFGQGTRLTVV.

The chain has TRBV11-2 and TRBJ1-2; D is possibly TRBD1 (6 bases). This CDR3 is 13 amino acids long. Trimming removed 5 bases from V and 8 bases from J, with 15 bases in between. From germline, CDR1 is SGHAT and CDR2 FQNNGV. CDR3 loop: CASSELHRVGYTF. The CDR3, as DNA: TGTGCCAGCAGCGAACTGCACAGGGTCGGCTACACCTTC.

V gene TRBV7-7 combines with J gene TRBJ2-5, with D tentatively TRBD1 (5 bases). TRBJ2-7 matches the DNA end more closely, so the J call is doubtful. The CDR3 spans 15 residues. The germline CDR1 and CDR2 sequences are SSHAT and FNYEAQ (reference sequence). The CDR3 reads CASSSTDRSSYEQYF. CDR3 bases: TGTGCCAGCAGCTCCACCGACAGAAGCTCCTACGAGCAGTACTTC.

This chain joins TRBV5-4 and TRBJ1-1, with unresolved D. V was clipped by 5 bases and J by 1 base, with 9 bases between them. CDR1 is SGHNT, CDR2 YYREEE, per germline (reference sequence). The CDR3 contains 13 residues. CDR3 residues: CASRVHSNTEAFF. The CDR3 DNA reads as TGTGCCAGCAGGGTCCATTCGAACACTGAAGCTTTCTTT.

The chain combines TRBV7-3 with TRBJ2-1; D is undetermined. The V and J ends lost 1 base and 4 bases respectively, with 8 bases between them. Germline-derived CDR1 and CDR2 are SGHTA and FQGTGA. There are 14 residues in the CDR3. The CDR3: CASSLKMGYNEQFF. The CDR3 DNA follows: TGTGCCAGCAGCTTAAAAATGGGGTACAATGAGCAGTTCTTC.

The CDR3 protein is CASSPGLAGTKNVYF. DNA for the CDR3: TGTGCCAGCAGCCCAGGACTAGCGGGTACCAAAAACGTGTACTTC. The rearrangement uses TRBV7-9 and TRBJ2-4, with 11 positions matching TRBD2. The germline V gene has CDR1 SEHNR and CDR2 FQNEAQ (reference sequence). The CDR3 extends over 15 amino acids. The V gene end was trimmed by 5 bases and the J gene end by 15 bases; junction bases not matched to a gene: 15. The whole variable domain, remainder taken from reference TRBV7-9 and TRBJ2-4, is DTGVSQNPRHKITKRGQNVTFRCDPISEHNRLYWYRQTLGQGPEFLTYFQNEAQLEKSRLLSDRFSAERPKGSFSTLEIQRTEQGDSAMYLCASSPGLAGTKNVYFGAGTRLSVL.

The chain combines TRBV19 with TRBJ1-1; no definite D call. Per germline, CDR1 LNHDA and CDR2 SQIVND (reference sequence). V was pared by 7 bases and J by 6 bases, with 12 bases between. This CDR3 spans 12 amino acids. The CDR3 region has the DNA TGTGCCAGTAAGAGTGTGGTCGCTGAAGCTTTCTTT. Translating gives CASKSVVAEAFF.

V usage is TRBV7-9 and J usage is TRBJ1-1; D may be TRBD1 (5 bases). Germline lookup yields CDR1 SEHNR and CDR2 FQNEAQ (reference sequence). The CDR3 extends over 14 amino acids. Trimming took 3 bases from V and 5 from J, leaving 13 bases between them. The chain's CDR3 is CASSFQGGGTEAFF. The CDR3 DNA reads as TGTGCCAGCAGCTTCCAGGGTGGAGGGACTGAAGCTTTCTTT.

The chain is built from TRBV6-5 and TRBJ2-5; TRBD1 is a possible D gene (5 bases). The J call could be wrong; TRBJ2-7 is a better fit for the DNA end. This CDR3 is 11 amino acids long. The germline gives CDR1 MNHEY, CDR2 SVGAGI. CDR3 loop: CASTQGYEQYF. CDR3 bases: TGTGCCAGCACCCAGGGTTACGAGCAGTACTTC.

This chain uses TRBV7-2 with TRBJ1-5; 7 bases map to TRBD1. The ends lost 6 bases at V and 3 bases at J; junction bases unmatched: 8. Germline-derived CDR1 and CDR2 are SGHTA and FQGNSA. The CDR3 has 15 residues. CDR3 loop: CASRSTGTVNQPQHF. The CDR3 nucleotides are TGTGCCAGCAGATCTACCGGGACAGTCAATCAGCCCCAGCATTTT. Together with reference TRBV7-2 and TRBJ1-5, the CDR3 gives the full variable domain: GAGVSQSPSNKVTEKGKDVELRCDPISGHTALYWYRQSLGQGLEFLIYFQGNSAPDKSGLPSDRFSAERTGGSVSTLTIQRTQQEDSAVYLCASRSTGTVNQPQHFGDGTRLSIL.

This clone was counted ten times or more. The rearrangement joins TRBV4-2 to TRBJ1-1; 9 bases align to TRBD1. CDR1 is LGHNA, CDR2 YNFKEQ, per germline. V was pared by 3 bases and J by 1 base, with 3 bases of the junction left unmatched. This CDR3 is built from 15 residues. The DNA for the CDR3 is TGTGCCAGCAGCCACCCGGGACAGGGGAACACTGAAGCTTTCTTT. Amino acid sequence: CASSHPGQGNTEAFF.

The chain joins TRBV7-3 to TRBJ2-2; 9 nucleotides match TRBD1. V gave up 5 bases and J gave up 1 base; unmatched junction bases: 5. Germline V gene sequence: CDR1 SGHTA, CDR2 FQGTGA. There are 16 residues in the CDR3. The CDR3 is CASSRPGQGNTGELFF. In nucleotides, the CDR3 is TGTGCCAGCAGCCGACCGGGACAGGGGAACACCGGGGAGCTGTTTTTT.

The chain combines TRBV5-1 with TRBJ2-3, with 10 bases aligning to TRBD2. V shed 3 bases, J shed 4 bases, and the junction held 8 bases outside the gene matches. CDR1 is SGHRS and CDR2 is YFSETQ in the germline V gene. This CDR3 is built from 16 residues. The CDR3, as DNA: TGCGCCAGCAGCTCCGGAGGCCTAGCGGGAGCAGATACGCAGTATTTT. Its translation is CASSSGGLAGADTQYF.

CDR3 loop: CASSGNSGAYNEQFF. In DNA form, the CDR3 reads TGTGCCAGCAGCGGAAACAGCGGGGCCTACAATGAGCAGTTCTTC. The rearrangement links TRBV9 to TRBJ2-1; TRBD2 matches 7 bases. Trimming took 3 bases from V and 2 from J; bases not matched to a gene: 5. CDR3 length equals 15 residues. Germline CDR1 reads SGDLS; CDR2 reads YYNGEE.

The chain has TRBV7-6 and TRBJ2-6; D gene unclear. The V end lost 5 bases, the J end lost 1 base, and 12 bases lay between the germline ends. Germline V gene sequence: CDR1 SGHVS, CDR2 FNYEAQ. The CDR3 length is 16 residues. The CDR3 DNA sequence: TGTGCCAGCAGCGCCGTCAGGAGTTCTGGGGCCAACGTCCTGACTTTC. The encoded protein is CASSAVRSSGANVLTF.